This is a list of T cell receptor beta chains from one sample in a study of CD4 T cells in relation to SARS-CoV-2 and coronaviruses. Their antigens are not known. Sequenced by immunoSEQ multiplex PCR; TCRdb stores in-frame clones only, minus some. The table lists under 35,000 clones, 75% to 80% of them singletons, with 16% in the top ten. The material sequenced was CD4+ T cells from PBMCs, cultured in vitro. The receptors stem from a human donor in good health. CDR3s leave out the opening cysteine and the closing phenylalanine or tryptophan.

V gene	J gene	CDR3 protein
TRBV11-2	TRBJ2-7	ASSLMGYSYEQY
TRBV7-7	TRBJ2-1	ASSLAAGAPAGEQF
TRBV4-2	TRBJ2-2	ASSPRGGLAGPTGELF
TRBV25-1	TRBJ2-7	ASSADSVYEQY
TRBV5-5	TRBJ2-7	ASSTWGVTYEQY
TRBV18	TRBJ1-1	ASSSQGQEGTEAF
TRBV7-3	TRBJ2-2	ASSRWTGNTGELF
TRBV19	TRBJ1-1	ASSIKQGDTEAF
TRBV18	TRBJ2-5	ASSPPQLQETQY
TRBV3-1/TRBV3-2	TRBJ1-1	ASSPGTDEAF
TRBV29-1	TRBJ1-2	SVDKTGLSGGYT
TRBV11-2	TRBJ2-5	ASSPAGGGGWETQY
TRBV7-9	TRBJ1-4	ASSLWGGDEKLF
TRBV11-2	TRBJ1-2	ASSSGHPAVLRGYT
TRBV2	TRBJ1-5	ASSQQVHQPQH
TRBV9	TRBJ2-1	ASSVGHPGAPHLPTYNEQF
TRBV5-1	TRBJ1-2	ASSFLAGQSYGYT
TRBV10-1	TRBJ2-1	ASRANEQF
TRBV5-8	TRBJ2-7	ASTSDRGEQY
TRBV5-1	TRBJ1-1	ASSFRTGTNTEAF
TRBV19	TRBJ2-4	ASRGLAGGSENIQY
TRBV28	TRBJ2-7	ASRTDRAGEQY
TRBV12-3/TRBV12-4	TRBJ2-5	ASSTRRETQY
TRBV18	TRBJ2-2	ASSPLSEGTGELF
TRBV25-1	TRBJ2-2	ASSEGLGSPPAGELF
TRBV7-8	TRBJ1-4	ASSFLSGTNEKLF
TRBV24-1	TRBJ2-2	ATSPAGMTGELF
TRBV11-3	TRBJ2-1	ASSVRGLAGSNEQF
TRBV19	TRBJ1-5	ASSSTRDRGRGNQPQH
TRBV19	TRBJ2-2	ASSIVATGELF
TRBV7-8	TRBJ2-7	ASSSGLAGSYEQY
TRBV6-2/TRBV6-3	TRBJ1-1	ASSYGGTNTEAF
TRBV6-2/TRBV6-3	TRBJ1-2	ASSRPINYGYT
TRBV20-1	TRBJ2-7	SDRSYEQY
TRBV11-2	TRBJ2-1	ASSFSAGGGNEQF
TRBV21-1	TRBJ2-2	ASSIGGRELTGELF
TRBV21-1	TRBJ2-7	ASSTIAGAQVEQY
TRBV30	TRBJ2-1	AWRDRDRGRSEQF
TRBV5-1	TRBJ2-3	ASSLGLAGGPDTQY
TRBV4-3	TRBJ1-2	ASSQERTGVNYGYT
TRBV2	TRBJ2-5	ASLAGGKETQY
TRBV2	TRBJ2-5	ASAGLQVQETQY
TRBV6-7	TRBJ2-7	ASSYSTGAPYEQY
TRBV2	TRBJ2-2	ALRGASGRPRNTGELF
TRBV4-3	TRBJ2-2	ASSRELAGANTGELF
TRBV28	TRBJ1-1	ASSWGGHKNTEAF
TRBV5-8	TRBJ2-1	ASSLDGGGTGEQF
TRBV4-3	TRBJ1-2	ASSQDTGDYGYT
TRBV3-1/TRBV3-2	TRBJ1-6	ASSQGGTGFSPLH
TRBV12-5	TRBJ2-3	ASGLGPPDTQY
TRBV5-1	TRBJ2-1	ASSLESSGYHEQF
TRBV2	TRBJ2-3	ASSEGTGAQDTQY
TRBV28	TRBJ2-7	ASSFVDRGYEQY
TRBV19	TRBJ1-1	ASSARTGGSEAF
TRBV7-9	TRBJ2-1	ASSFRDSYNEQF
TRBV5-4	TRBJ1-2	ASSRDGQGPYGYT
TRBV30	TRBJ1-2	AWSGGEDYGYT
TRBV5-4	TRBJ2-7	ASSQGPGLAASYEQY
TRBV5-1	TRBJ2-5	ASSFLAGSGETQY
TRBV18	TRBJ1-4	ASSPPSSGEKLF